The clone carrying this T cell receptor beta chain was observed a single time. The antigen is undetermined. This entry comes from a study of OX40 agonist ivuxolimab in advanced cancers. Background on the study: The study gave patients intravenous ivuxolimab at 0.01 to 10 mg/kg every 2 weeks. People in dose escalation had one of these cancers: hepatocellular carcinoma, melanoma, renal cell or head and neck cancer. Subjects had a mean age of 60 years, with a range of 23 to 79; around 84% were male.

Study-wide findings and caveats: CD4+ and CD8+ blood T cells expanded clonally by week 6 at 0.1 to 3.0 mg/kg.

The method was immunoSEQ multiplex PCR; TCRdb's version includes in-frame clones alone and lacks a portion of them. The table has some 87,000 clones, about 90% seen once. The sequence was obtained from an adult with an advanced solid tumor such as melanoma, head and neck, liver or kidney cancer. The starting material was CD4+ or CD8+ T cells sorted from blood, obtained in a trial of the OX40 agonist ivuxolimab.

DNA for the CDR3: TGTGCCAGCAGCTCCCCAGGGCGGACTGAAGCTTTCTTT. It encodes CASSSPGRTEAFF. The J gene is TRBJ1-1, the V gene TRBV5-4; possibly TRBD1 for D (5 bases). The CDR3 runs to 13 residues. The germline V gene encodes CDR1 SGHNT and CDR2 YYREEE (reference sequence). V lost 3 bases and J 5 bases, leaving 11 bases between the germline ends. Looking up the rest from reference TRBV5-4 and TRBJ1-1 gives the full variable domain: ETGVTQSPTHLIKTRGQQVTLRCSSQSGHNTVSWYQQALGQGPQFIFQYYREEENGRGNFPPRFSGLQFPNYSSELNVNALELDDSALYLCASSSPGRTEAFFGQGTRLTVV.